These T cell receptor beta chains were read from a single sample in a study of identifying expanded T cells in peripheral blood. The repertoire was sequenced with immunoSEQ multiplex PCR; TCRdb's copy has only in-frame clones and lacks some. The sample holds approximately 92,000 clones; 85% are singletons and the top ten take less than 5%. The sequencing input was blood. The receptors shown here come from a person aged 18-70 years in good health. Both conserved end residues are part of each CDR3. A D gene is named only where the DNA matches it firmly. Only part of the rows carry a size: once, few, many, or a class if the clone is expanded.

V gene	D gene	J gene	clone size	CDR3 DNA	CDR3 protein
TRBV6-5	NA	TRBJ1-1	NA	TGTGCCAGCTCTACGGGGGCTTCGAACACTGAAGCTTTCTTT	CASSTGASNTEAFF
TRBV7-3	NA	TRBJ1-1	few	TGTGCCAGCAGCTTAGACCGGGACACTGAAGCTTTCTTT	CASSLDRDTEAFF
TRBV19	TRBD1	TRBJ1-5	NA	TGTGCCAGTACTAGCGGCCAGGGGACAGTAAGCAATCAGCCCCAGCATTTT	CASTSGQGTVSNQPQHF
TRBV4-3	NA	TRBJ1-5	NA	TGCGCCAGCAGCCCCCAACCCAAGACAGCATATAGCAATCAGCCCCAGCATTTT	CASSPQPKTAYSNQPQHF
TRBV7-2	NA	TRBJ1-5	few	TGTGCCAGCGGCTTCAATCAGCCCCAGCATTTT	CASGFNQPQHF
TRBV6-5	NA	TRBJ1-2	NA	TGTGCCAGCAGTCGACTAACAGACAGCCACTATGGCTACACCTTC	CASSRLTDSHYGYTF
TRBV6-6	TRBD2	TRBJ2-5	NA	TGTGCCAGCAGTCCACTCCGGGGGGCCCAGTACTTC	CASSPLRGAQYF
TRBV11-2	NA	TRBJ2-1	NA	TGTGCCAGCAGCCAGGGGGGCTATCCCTACAATGAGCAGTTCTTC	CASSQGGYPYNEQFF
TRBV9	NA	TRBJ2-7	NA	TGTGCCAGCAGCCCCAACCCCTACAGGGTGGAGGGCTACGAGCAGTACTTC	CASSPNPYRVEGYEQYF
TRBV18	TRBD2	TRBJ2-1	NA	TGTGCCAGCTCCGGAGGGGAGGGGCTGACCTACAATGAGCAGTTCTTC	CASSGGEGLTYNEQFF
TRBV2	NA	TRBJ2-1	NA	TGTGCCAGCAGAAGAACAGGGATAGTCCACAATGAGCAGTTCTTC	CASRRTGIVHNEQFF
TRBV19	NA	TRBJ1-4	NA	TGTGCCAGTGATGGGGGGGCGTTCAACGGTGAAAAACTGTTTTTT	CASDGGAFNGEKLFF
TRBV5-1	NA	TRBJ2-7	NA	TGCGCCAGCAGCTTCACCCCCCGGGCCAAGGGTGGGTACGAGCAGTACTTT	CASSFTPRAKGGYEQYF
TRBV14	NA	TRBJ1-2	NA	TGTGCCAGCAGCCAAGTTCCTGGGTATGGCTACACCTTC	CASSQVPGYGYTF
TRBV30	NA	TRBJ2-3	NA	TGTGCCTGGAGTGTACAGGGTTTCACAGATACGCAGTATTTT	CAWSVQGFTDTQYF
TRBV7-9	NA	TRBJ2-7	NA	TGTGCCAGCAGCTTAGAAGGGGCCCGACAGGCCCGGCAGTACTTC	CASSLEGARQARQYF
TRBV6-1	TRBD2	TRBJ2-1	NA	TGTGCCAGCAGCGGACTAGCGGGGGGCGATAATGAGCAGTTCTTC	CASSGLAGGDNEQFF
TRBV7-9	TRBD1	TRBJ1-1	NA	TGTGCCAGCACCCCGGGACAGGGGATAGAAGCTTTCTTT	CASTPGQGIEAFF
TRBV7-2	TRBD2	TRBJ2-1	NA	TGTGCCAGCAGCTTAGATAGCGGGAATTACAATGAGCAGTTCTTC	CASSLDSGNYNEQFF
TRBV2	NA	TRBJ1-5	NA	TGTGCCAGTAGGGGGTTTAAGGATCAGCCCCAGCATTTT	CASRGFKDQPQHF
TRBV27	NA	TRBJ1-2	few	TGTGCCAGCAGTTTTGACGGCCTCTATGGCTACACCTTC	CASSFDGLYGYTF
TRBV7-9	TRBD2	TRBJ2-5	few	TGTGCCAGCAGCTTAGGAGCTAGCGGCCAAGAGACCCAGTACTTC	CASSLGASGQETQYF
TRBV5-1	NA	TRBJ1-2	NA	TGCGCCAGCAGGATCAACAGCGCCTATGGCTACACCTTC	CASRINSAYGYTF
TRBV5-6	NA	TRBJ1-1	NA	TGTGCCAGCAGCCCAGGGACGGATGAAGCTTTCTTT	CASSPGTDEAFF
TRBV7-2	TRBD2	TRBJ2-1	NA	TGTGCCAGCAGCTTCGTTAGCGGGGGGGAGGAGTTCTTC	CASSFVSGGEEFF
TRBV27	TRBD1	TRBJ2-7	NA	TGTGCCAGCGCACCCACGTTCGGGACAGGGAACTACGAGCAGTACTTC	CASAPTFGTGNYEQYF
TRBV30	NA	TRBJ2-6	NA	TGTGCCTGGAGTGTGACAGGTCCCTCTGGGGCCAACGTCCTGACTTTC	CAWSVTGPSGANVLTF
TRBV18	TRBD1	TRBJ1-3	once	TGTGCCAGCTCATCGGGACAGGGGCCTGGAAACACCATATATTTT	CASSSGQGPGNTIYF
TRBV11-2	NA	TRBJ1-2	NA	TGTGCCAGCAGCATTAACAGGGATGCCGGCTACACCTTC	CASSINRDAGYTF
TRBV6-1	NA	TRBJ1-6	NA	TGTGCCAGCAGTGGACAGCTAAATTCACCCCTCCACTTT	CASSGQLNSPLHF
TRBV11-3	NA	TRBJ1-2	once	TGTGCCAGCAGCTTACAGGACGACTATGGCTACACCTTC	CASSLQDDYGYTF
TRBV25-1	NA	TRBJ1-1	few	TGTGCCAGCAGTGTGGCCGGGACAGCTTTCTTT	CASSVAGTAFF
TRBV9	NA	TRBJ1-2	NA	TGTGCCAGCAGCGCGCCGGGGGGGGCAGGTGGCTACACCTTC	CASSAPGGAGGYTF
TRBV10-3	NA	TRBJ1-5	NA	TGTGCCGTAGGACGGAATAGCAATCAGCCCCAGCATTTT	CAVGRNSNQPQHF
TRBV11-3	NA	TRBJ2-5	once	TGTGCCAGCAGCTTAGTCCGCTGGGGCCTGGGCCCGGCCCCTCAAGAGACCCAGTACTTC	CASSLVRWGLGPAPQETQYF
TRBV6-1	TRBD1	TRBJ1-1	NA	TGTGCCAGCAAACCCTCGACAGGGTGGACAACTGAAGCTTTCTTT	CASKPSTGWTTEAFF
TRBV2	NA	TRBJ1-5	few	TGTGCCAGCAGTCGTGGAGGGAATCAGCCCCAGCATTTT	CASSRGGNQPQHF